The 8 T cell receptor beta chains in this list originate from one sample, sequenced in a study of T-cell reconstitution after alpha-beta-depleted transplantation in children. TCRbeta library preparation incorporated unique molecular identifiers. MiXCR, applied by TCRdb to the PCR reads, yields one record per CDR3 protein. The sample yields approximately 390,000 distinct CDR3 sequences, 9.5% to 13% seen once. The sample in question was PBMCs from the stem cell graft donor, obtained from the stem cell graft. These receptors originate from a human donor who donated a stem cell graft to a child with acute myeloid leukemia.

This clonotype was seen at least ten times. A read error may account for a junction end that differs from germline. This sequence joins TRBV5-1 and TRBJ2-3; weak D call: TRBD2 (6 bases). The CDR3 is made up of 12 amino acids. Germline CDR1 and CDR2: SGHRS and YFSETQ. The CDR3: CASSSGGDTQYF. The CDR3 DNA reads TGTGCCAGCAGCTCCGGGGGAGATACGCAGTATTTT. The entire variable domain, with the rest obtained from reference TRBV5-1 and TRBJ2-3, is as follows: KAGVTQTPRYLIKTRGQQVTLSCSPISGHRSVSWYQQTPGQGLQFLFEYFSETQRNKGNFPGRFSGRQFSNSRSEMNVSTLELGDSALYLCASSSGGDTQYFGPGTRLTVL.

The chain couples TRBV6-5 to TRBJ1-5, with D uncertain. Germline V lookup: CDR1 MNHEY, CDR2 SVGAGI. This CDR3 spans 12 amino acids. The V gene lost 4 bases and the J gene lost 3 bases, with 4 bases spanning the gap. The CDR3 loop reads CASSSLNQPQHF. DNA of the CDR3: TGTGCCAGCAGTTCTCTCAATCAGCCCCAGCATTTT.

This clonotype was observed many times. The chain has TRBV7-9 and TRBJ2-3, with D uncertain. The CDR3 contains 11 residues. Germline CDR1 reads SEHNR; CDR2 reads FQNEAQ (reference sequence). The V end was cut by 8 bases, the J end by 5 bases, with 8 bases between. This CDR3 reads CASRLGDTQYF. CDR3 nucleotides: TGTGCCAGCCGGCTGGGAGATACGCAGTATTTT.

This clonotype was counted at least ten times. V and J are TRBV5-5 and TRBJ2-1; 10 bases match TRBD2. J lost 7 bases, V lost 3 bases, and 1 base had no gene match. This CDR3 is 13 amino acids long. Germline lookup yields CDR1 SGHKS and CDR2 YYEKEE (reference sequence). Written as DNA, the CDR3 is TGTGCCAGCAGCTGGACTAGCGGTAATGAGCAGTTCTTC. It translates to CASSWTSGNEQFF.

This clonotype has only a few counts. The V gene is TRBV15, the J gene TRBJ2-1; 10 positions match TRBD2. CDR1 LNHNV and CDR2 YYDKDF come from the germline V gene (reference sequence). V lost 9 bases and J lost 0; bases outside the gene matches: 5. The CDR3 contains 15 residues. The CDR3 protein is CATRLAGISYNEQFF. The CDR3 DNA sequence: TGTGCCACTAGACTAGCGGGTATCTCCTACAATGAGCAGTTCTTC. The whole variable domain, filled in from reference TRBV15 and TRBJ2-1, reads DAMVIQNPRYQVTQFGKPVTLSCSQTLNHNVMYWYQQKSSQAPKLLFHYYDKDFNNEADTPDNFQSRRPNTSFCFLDIRSPGLGDTAMYLCATRLAGISYNEQFFGPGTRLTVL.

This clonotype was found a few times. The chain employs TRBV7-2 and TRBJ2-4, with TRBD2 matching 7 bases. Trimming at V came to 4 bases and at J to 11 bases, leaving 8 bases not matched to a gene. The CDR3 totals 13 residues. Germline V gene lookup returns CDR1 SGHTA and CDR2 FQGNSA. The CDR3 DNA sequence: TGTGCCAGCAGCTCGGGCGGTGGGGGGGTTCAGTACTTC. Encoded protein: CASSSGGGGVQYF.

This clonotype was seen a few times. The rearrangement links TRBV20-1 to TRBJ2-3, with a possible D match to TRBD1 (6 bases). CDR3 size: 15 residues. Germline values: CDR1 DFQATT, CDR2 SNEGSKA (reference sequence). V was shortened by 5 bases and J by 0 bases, with 15 bases between the two germline ends. The CDR3 loop is CSAGGGRTSTDTQYF. The CDR3 DNA reads as TGCAGTGCTGGTGGGGGCAGAACTAGCACAGATACGCAGTATTTT.

This clonotype was counted many times. This sequence joins TRBV7-2 and TRBJ2-1, with TRBD2 identical over 8 bases. Germline V lookup: CDR1 SGHTA, CDR2 FQGNSA. V gave up 4 bases and J gave up 8 bases; unmatched junction bases: 7. This CDR3 comprises 14 residues. In DNA form, the CDR3 reads TGTGCCAGCAGCTCCACTACCGGGAGGGATGAGCAGTTCTTC. Residues: CASSSTTGRDEQFF. Full variable domain (missing parts from reference TRBV7-2 and TRBJ2-1): GAGVSQSPSNKVTEKGKDVELRCDPISGHTALYWYRQSLGQGLEFLIYFQGNSAPDKSGLPSDRFSAERTGGSVSTLTIQRTQQEDSAVYLCASSSTTGRDEQFFGPGTRLTVL.